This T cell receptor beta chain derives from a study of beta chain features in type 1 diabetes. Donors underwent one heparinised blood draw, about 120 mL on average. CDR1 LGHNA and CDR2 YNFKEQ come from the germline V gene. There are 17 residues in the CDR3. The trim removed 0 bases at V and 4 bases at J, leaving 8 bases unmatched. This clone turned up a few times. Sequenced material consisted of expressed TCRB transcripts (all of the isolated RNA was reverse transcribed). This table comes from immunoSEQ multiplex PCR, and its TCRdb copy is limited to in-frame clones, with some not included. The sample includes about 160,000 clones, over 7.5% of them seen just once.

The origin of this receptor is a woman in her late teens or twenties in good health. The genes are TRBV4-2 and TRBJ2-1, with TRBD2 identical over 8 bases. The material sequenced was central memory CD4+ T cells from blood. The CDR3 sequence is CASSQEGGIAGYNEQFF. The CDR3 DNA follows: TGTGCCAGCAGCCAAGAAGGTGGAATAGCGGGGTACAATGAGCAGTTCTTC.